This TCR beta chain was documented in a study of blood T cell repertoires in COVID-19. Study at large: Sites across the United States, Italy and Spain contributed samples from acute and convalescent COVID-19.

Trimming cost V 1 base and J 7 bases, with 12 bases left between them. Germline CDR1 reads SGDLS; CDR2 reads YYNGEE. The CDR3 sequence is 14 residues long. The data were produced by immunoSEQ multiplex PCR, yet TCRdb's version contains in-frame clones alone and is incomplete. The profile shows 150,000 to 200,000 clones, 89% of them singletons. The source of this sequence is a man aged 60 to 69 with acute or convalescent COVID-19. The source material was peripheral blood. The V and J genes are TRBV9 and TRBJ2-1, with D possibly matching TRBD2 (6 bases). The chain's CDR3 is CASSVIAGSNEQFF. The CDR3 nucleotides are TGTGCCAGCAGCGTAATCGCGGGGAGTAATGAGCAGTTCTTC.